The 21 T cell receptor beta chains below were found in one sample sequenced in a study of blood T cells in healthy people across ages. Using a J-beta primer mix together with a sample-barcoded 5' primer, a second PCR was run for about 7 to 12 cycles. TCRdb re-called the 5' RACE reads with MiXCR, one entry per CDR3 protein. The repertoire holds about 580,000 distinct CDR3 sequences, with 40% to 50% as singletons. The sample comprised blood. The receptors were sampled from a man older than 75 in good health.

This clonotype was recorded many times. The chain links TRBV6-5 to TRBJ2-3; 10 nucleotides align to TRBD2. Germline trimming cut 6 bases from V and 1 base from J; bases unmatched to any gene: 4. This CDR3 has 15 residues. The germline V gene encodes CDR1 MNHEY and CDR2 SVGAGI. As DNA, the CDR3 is TGTGCCAGCAGAACCGGGACTAGCGGCACAGATACGCAGTATTTT. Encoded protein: CASRTGTSGTDTQYF.

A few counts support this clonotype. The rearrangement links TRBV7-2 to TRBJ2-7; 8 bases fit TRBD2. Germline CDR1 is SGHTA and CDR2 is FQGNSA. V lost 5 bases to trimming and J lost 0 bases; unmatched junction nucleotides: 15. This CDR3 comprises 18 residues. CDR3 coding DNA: TGTGCCAGCAGCGCAGACCTGGGTAGCGGGACCAGCTCCTACGAGCAGTACTTC. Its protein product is CASSADLGSGTSSYEQYF. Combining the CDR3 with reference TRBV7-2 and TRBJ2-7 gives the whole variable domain GAGVSQSPSNKVTEKGKDVELRCDPISGHTALYWYRQSLGQGLEFLIYFQGNSAPDKSGLPSDRFSAERTGGSVSTLTIQRTQQEDSAVYLCASSADLGSGTSSYEQYFGPGTRLTVT.

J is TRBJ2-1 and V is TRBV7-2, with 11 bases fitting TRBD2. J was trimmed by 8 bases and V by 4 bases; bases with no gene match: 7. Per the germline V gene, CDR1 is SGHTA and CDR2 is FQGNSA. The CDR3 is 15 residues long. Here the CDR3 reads CASSWVLAGGDEQFF. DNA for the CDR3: TGTGCCAGCAGCTGGGTGTTAGCGGGAGGGGATGAGCAGTTCTTC.

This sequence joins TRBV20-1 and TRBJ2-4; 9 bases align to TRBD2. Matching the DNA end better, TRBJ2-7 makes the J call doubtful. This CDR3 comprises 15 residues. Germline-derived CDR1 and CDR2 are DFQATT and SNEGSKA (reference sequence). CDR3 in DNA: TGCAGTGCTAGAGATCCGGCTAGCGGGGCGAACGAGCAGTACTTC. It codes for CSARDPASGANEQYF.

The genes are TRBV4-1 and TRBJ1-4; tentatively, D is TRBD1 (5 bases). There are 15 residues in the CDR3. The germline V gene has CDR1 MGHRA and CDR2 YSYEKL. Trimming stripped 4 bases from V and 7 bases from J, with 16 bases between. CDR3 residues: CASSRDEGVSEKLFF. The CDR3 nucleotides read TGCGCCAGCAGCCGGGACGAGGGTGTCAGTGAAAAACTGTTTTTT.

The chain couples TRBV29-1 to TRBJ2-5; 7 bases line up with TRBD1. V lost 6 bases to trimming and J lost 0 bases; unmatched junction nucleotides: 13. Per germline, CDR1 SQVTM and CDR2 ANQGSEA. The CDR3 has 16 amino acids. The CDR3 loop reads CSVDGRDREYQETQYF. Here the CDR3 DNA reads TGCAGCGTCGATGGGCGTGACAGGGAGTACCAAGAGACCCAGTACTTC. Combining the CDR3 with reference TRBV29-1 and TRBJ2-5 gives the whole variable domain SAVISQKPSRDICQRGTSLTIQCQVDSQVTMMFWYRQQPGQSLTLIATANQGSEATYESGFVIDKFPISRPNLTFSTLTVSNMSPEDSSIYLCSVDGRDREYQETQYFGPGTRLLVL.

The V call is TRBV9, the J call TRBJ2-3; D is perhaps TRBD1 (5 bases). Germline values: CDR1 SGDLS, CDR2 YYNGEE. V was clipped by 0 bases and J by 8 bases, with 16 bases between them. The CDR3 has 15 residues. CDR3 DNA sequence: TGTGCCAGCAGCGTAGCGGACGACAGCTTGGGTACGCAGTATTTT. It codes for CASSVADDSLGTQYF.

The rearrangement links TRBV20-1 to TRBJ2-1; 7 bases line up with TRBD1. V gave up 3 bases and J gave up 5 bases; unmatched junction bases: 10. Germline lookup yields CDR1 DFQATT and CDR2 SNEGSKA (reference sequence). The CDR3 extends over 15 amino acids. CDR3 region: CSASLWQGVDNEQFF. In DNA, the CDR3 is TGCAGTGCTAGCCTTTGGCAGGGGGTAGACAATGAGCAGTTCTTC.

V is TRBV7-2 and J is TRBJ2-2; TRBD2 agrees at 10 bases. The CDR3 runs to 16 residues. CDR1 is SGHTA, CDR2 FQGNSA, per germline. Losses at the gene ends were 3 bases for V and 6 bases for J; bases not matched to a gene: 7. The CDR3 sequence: CASSFPSGGAPGELFF. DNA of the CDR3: TGTGCCAGCAGCTTCCCCAGCGGGGGGGCCCCCGGGGAGCTGTTTTTT.

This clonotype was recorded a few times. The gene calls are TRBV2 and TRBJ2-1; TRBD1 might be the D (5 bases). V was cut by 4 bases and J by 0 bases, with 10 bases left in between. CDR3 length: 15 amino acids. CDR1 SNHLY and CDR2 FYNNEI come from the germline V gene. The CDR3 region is CASSARDSSYNEQFF. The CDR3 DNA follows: TGTGCCAGCAGTGCCAGGGATAGCTCCTACAATGAGCAGTTCTTC.

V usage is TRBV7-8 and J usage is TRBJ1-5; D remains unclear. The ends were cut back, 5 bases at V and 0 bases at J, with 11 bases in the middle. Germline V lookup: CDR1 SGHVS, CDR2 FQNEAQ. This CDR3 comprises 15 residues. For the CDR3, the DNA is TGTGCCAGCAGCCGCAGCCTCACTAGCAATCAGCCCCAGCATTTT. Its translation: CASSRSLTSNQPQHF. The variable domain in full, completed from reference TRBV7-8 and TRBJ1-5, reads GAGVSQSPRYKVAKRGQDVALRCDPISGHVSLFWYQQALGQGPEFLTYFQNEAQLDKSGLPSDRFFAERPEGSVSTLKIQRTQQEDSAVYLCASSRSLTSNQPQHFGDGTRLSIL.

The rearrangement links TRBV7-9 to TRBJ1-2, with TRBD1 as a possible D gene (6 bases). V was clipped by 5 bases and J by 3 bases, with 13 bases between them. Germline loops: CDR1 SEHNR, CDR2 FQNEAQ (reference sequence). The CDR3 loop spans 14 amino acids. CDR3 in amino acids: CASSKGGGDYGYTF. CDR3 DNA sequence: TGTGCCAGCAGCAAGGGTGGGGGCGACTATGGCTACACCTTC.

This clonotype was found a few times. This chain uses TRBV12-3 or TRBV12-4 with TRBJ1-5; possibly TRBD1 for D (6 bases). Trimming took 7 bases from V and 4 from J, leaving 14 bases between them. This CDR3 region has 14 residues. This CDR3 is CASTQGQTNQPQHF. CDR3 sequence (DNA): TGTGCCAGCACCCAGGGGCAGACTAATCAGCCCCAGCATTTT.

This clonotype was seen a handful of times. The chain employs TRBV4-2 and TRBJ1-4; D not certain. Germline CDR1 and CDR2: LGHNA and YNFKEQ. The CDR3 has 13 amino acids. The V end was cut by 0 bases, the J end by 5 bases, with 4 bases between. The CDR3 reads CASSQDRNEKLFF. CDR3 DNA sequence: TGTGCCAGCAGCCAAGATAGGAATGAAAAACTGTTTTTT.

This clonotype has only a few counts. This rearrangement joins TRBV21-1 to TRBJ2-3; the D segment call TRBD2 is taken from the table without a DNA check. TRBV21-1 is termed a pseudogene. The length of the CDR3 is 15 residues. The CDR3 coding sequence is TGTGCCAGCAGCAAAGTTGGGGACTCAGGAGATACGCAGTATTTT. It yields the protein CASSKVGDSGDTQYF.

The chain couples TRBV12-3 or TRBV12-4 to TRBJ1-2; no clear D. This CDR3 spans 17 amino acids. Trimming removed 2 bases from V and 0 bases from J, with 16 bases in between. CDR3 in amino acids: CASSLLRGTGANYGYTF. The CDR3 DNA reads TGTGCCAGCAGTTTATTGCGGGGAACGGGAGCTAACTATGGCTACACCTTC.

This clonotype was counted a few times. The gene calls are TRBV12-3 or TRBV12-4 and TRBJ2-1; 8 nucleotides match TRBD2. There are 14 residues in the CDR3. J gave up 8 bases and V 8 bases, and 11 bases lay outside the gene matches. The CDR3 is CASSPGTSIYEQFF. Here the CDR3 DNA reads TGTGCCAGCTCCCCCGGGACTAGTATCTATGAGCAGTTCTTC.

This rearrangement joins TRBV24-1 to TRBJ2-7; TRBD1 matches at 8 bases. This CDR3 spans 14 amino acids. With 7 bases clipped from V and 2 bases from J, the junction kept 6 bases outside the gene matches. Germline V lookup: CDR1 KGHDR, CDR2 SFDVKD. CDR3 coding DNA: TGTGCCACCAGCCCGGGACAGGAGGCCTACGAGCAGTACTTC. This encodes CATSPGQEAYEQYF.

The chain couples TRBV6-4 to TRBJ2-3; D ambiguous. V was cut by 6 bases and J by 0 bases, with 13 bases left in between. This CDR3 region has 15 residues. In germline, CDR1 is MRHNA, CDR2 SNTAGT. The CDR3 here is CASSQQPASTDTQYF. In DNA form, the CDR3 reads TGTGCCAGCAGCCAACAGCCCGCTAGCACAGATACGCAGTATTTT.

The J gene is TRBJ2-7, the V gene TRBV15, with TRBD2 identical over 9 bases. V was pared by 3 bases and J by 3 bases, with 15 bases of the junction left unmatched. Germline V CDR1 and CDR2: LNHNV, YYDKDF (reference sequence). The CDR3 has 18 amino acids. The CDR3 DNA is TGTGCCACCAGCAGCCTTTGTTATCCGGGAGCGGGAGGCTACGAGCAGTACTTC. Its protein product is CATSSLCYPGAGGYEQYF.

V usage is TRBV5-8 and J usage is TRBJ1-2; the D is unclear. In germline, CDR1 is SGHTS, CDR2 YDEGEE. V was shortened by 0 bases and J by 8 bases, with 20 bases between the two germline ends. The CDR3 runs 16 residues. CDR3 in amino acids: CASSLAGFRRSGGYTF. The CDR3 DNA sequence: TGTGCCAGCAGCTTGGCTGGGTTTCGGCGTTCGGGCGGCTACACCTTC.